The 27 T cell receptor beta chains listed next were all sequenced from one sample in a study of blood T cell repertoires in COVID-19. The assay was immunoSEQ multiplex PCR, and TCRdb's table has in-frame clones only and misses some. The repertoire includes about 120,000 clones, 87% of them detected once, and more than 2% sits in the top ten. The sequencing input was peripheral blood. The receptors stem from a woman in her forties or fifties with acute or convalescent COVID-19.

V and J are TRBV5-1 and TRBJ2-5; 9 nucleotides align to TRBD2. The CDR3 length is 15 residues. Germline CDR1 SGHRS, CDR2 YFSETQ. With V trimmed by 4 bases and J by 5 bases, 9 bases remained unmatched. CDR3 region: CASSPGLAPQETQYF. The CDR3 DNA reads TGCGCCAGCAGCCCCGGACTAGCGCCCCAGGAGACCCAGTACTTC.

The CDR3 DNA reads TGTGCCAGCAGCGGGGGGGGACACACAGATACGCAGTATTTT. It is translated as CASSGGGHTDTQYF. The chain uses TRBV6-5 and TRBJ2-3, with 8 bases that match TRBD2. This CDR3 spans 14 amino acids. After removal of 6 bases from V and 2 bases from J, the junction contained 4 bases not matched to a gene. Germline-derived CDR1 and CDR2 are MNHEY and SVGAGI.

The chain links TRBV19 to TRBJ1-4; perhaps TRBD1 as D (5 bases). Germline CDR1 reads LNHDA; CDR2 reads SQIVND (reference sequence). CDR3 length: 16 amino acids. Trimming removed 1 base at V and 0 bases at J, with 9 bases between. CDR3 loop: CASSIGGGATNEKLFF. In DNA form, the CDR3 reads TGTGCCAGTAGTATAGGTGGGGGGGCAACTAATGAAAAACTGTTTTTT.

DNA for the CDR3: TGCGCCAGCAGCCAAAGGGAGACTCGGAGTGAAAAACTGTTTTTT. As protein: CASSQRETRSEKLFF. The rearrangement links TRBV4-3 to TRBJ1-4; no definite D call. V lost 2 bases to trimming and J lost 7 bases, with 14 bases between them. CDR3 length: 15 amino acids. Looked up from germline, CDR1 is LGHNA and CDR2 is YSLEER.

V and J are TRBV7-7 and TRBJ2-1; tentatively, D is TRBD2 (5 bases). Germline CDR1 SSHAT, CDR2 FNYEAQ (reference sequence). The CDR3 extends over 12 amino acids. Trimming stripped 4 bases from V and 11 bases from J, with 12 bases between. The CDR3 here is CASSSSGSKQFF. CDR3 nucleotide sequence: TGTGCCAGCAGCTCGTCGGGGTCCAAGCAGTTCTTC.

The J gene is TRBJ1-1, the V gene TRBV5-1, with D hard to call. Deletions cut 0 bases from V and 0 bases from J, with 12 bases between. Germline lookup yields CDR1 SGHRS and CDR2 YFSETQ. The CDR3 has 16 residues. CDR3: CASSLGYSPMNTEAFF. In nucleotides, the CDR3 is TGCGCCAGCAGCTTGGGATACAGCCCAATGAACACTGAAGCTTTCTTT.

The CDR3 spells CTSSLSGGTDEQFF. CDR3 nucleotide sequence: TGCACCAGCAGCCTTAGCGGGGGAACCGATGAGCAGTTCTTC. The chain carries TRBV1 and TRBJ2-1; the D segment call TRBD2 is taken from the table without a DNA check. TRBV1 is noted as a pseudogene. The CDR3 length is 14 residues.

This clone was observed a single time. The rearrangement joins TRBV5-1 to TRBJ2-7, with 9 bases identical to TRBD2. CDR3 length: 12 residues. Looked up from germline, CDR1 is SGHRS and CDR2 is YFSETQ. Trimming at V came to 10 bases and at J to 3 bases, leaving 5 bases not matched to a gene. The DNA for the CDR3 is TGCGCCTGTAAGCGGGAGGTCTACGAGCAGTACTTC. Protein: CACKREVYEQYF. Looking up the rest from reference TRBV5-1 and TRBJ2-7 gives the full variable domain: KAGVTQTPRYLIKTRGQQVTLSCSPISGHRSVSWYQQTPGQGLQFLFEYFSETQRNKGNFPGRFSGRQFSNSRSEMNVSTLELGDSALYLCACKREVYEQYFGPGTRLTVT.

The CDR3 bases are TGTGCCACCAGTGACATGACAGGGTCTAGCACAGATACGCAGTATTTT. Its protein product is CATSDMTGSSTDTQYF. V usage is TRBV24-1 and J usage is TRBJ2-3, with TRBD1 matching 7 bases. With 4 bases clipped from V and 0 bases from J, the junction kept 6 bases outside the gene matches. The CDR3 has 16 amino acids. Germline CDR1 is KGHDR and CDR2 is SFDVKD.

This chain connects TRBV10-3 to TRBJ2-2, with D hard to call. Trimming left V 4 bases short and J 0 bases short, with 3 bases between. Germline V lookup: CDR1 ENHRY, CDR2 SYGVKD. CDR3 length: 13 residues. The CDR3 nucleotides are TGTGCCATCAGTGTCGCGAACACCGGGGAGCTGTTTTTT. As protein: CAISVANTGELFF.

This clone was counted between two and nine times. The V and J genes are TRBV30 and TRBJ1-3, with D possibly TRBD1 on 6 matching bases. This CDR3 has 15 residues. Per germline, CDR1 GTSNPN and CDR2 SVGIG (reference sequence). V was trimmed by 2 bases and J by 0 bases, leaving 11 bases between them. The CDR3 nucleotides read TGTGCCTGGAGTCTAGGACAGATCTCTGGAAACACCATATATTTT. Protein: CAWSLGQISGNTIYF.

The CDR3 sequence: CASSWRYQETQYF. DNA of the CDR3: TGTGCCAGTTCTTGGCGGTACCAAGAGACCCAGTACTTC. V and J are TRBV19 and TRBJ2-5; the D is unclear. Germline CDR1 is LNHDA and CDR2 is SQIVND (reference sequence). The CDR3 has 13 residues. V lost 8 bases and J 0 bases, leaving 10 bases between the germline ends.

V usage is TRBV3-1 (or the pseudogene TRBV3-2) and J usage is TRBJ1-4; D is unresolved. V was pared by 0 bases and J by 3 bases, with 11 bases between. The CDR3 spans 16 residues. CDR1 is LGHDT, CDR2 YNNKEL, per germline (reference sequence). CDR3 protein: CASSQDVGISNEKLFF. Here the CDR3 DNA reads TGTGCCAGCAGCCAAGATGTCGGGATCTCTAATGAAAAACTGTTTTTT.

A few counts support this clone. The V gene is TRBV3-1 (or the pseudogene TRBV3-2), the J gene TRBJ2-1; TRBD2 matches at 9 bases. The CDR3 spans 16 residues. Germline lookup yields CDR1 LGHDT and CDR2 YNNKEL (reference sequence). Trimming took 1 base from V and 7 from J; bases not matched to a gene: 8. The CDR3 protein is CASSQVGLAGRNEQFF. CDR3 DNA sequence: TGTGCCAGCAGCCAAGTGGGGCTAGCGGGGAGAAATGAGCAGTTCTTC.

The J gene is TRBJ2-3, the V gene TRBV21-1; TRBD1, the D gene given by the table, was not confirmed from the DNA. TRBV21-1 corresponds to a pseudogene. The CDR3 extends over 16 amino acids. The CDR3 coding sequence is TGTGCCAGCAGCCATGGGGACGACAGGAAAGCAGATACGCAGTATTTT. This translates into CASSHGDDRKADTQYF.

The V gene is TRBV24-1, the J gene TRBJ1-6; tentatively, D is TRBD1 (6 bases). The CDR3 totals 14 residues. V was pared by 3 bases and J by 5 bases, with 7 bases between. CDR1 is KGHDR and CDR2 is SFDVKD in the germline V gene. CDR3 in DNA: TGTGCCACCAGTGATACAGGGAATAATTCACCCCTCCACTTT. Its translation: CATSDTGNNSPLHF.

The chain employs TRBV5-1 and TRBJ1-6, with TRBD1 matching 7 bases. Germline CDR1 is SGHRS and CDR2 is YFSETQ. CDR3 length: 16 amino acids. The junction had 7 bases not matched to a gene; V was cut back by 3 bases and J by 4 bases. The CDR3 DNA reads TGCGCCAGCAGCTCCCGGGGACAGAAATATAATTCACCCCTCCACTTT. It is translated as CASSSRGQKYNSPLHF.

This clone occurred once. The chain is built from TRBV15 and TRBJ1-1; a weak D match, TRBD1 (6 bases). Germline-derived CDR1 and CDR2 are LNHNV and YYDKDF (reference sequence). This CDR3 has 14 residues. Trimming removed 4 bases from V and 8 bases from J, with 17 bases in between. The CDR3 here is CATSKERAGAEAFF. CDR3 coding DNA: TGTGCCACCAGCAAGGAGAGAGCAGGGGCGGAAGCTTTCTTT.

The CDR3 nucleotides are TGTGCCACCAGTGAGGGGGCAGAGAAGATCACAGATACGCAGTATTTT. Protein product: CATSEGAEKITDTQYF. This chain links TRBV24-1 with TRBJ2-3; TRBD1 is a possible D gene (6 bases). The germline V and J ends were trimmed by 4 bases and 2 bases, with 15 bases remaining between them. The V gene's germline CDR1 is KGHDR and CDR2 SFDVKD. This CDR3 is built from 16 residues.

Written as DNA, the CDR3 is TGTGCCAGCAGCGTTAGCGGGATGAATGAGCAGTTCTTC. Protein: CASSVSGMNEQFF. The chain carries TRBV5-4 and TRBJ2-1, with 8 bases aligning to TRBD2. CDR3 length: 13 residues. The V gene end was trimmed by 4 bases and the J gene end by 7 bases; junction bases not matched to a gene: 4. Looked up from germline, CDR1 is SGHNT and CDR2 is YYREEE (reference sequence).

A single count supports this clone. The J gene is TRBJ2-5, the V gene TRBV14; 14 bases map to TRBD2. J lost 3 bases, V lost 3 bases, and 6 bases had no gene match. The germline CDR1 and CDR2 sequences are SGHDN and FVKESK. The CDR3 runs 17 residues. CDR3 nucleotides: TGTGCCAGCAGCCAGGGACTAGCGGGAGCAGTGAAAGAGACCCAGTACTTC. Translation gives CASSQGLAGAVKETQYF.

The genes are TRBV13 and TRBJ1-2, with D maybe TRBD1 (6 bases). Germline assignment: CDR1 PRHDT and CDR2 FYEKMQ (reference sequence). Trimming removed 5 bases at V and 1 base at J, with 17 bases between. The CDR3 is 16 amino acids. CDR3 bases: TGTGCCAGCAGCGCCGGGGGGGCCCGGAATAACTATGGCTACACCTTC. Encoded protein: CASSAGGARNNYGYTF.

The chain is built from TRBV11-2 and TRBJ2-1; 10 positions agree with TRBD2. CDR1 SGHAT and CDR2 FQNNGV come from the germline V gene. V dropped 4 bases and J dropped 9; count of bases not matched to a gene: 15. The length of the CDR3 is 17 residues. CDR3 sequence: CASSSPPSSGGDREQFF. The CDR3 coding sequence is TGTGCCAGCAGCTCCCCCCCCTCTAGCGGGGGCGATCGTGAGCAGTTCTTC.

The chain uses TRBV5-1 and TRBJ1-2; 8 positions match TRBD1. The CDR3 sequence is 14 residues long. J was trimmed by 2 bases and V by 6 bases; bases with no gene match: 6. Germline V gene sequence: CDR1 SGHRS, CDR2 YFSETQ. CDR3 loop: CASKMTGENYGYTF. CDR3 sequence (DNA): TGCGCCAGCAAGATGACAGGGGAGAACTATGGCTACACCTTC.

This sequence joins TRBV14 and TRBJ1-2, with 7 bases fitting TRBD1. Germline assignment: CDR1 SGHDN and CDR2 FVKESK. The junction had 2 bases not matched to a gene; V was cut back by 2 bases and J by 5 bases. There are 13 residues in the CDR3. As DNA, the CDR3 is TGTGCCAGCAGCCAAACAGGGGTATATGGCTACACCTTC. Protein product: CASSQTGVYGYTF. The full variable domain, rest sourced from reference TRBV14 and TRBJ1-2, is EAGVTQFPSHSVIEKGQTVTLRCDPISGHDNLYWYRRVMGKEIKFLLHFVKESKQDESGMPNNRFLAERTGGTYSTLKVQPAELEDSGVYFCASSQTGVYGYTFGSGTRLTVV.

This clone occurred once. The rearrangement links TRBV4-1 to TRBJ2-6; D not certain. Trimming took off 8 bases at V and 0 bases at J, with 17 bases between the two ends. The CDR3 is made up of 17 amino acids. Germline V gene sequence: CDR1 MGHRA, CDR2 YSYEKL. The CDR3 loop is CASPSKFSSSGANVLTF. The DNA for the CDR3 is TGCGCCAGCCCTTCAAAGTTCTCCAGCTCTGGGGCCAACGTCCTGACTTTC.

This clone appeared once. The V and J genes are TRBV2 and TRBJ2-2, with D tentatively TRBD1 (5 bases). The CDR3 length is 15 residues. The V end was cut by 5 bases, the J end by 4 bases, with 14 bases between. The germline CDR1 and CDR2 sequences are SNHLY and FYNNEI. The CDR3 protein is CASSPRVGGTGELFF. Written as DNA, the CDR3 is TGTGCCAGCAGTCCCAGGGTGGGTGGCACCGGGGAGCTGTTTTTT. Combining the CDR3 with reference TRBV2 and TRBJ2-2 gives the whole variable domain EPEVTQTPSHQVTQMGQEVILRCVPISNHLYFYWYRQILGQKVEFLVSFYNNEISEKSEIFDDQFSVERPDGSNFTLKIRSTKLEDSAMYFCASSPRVGGTGELFFGEGSRLTVL.